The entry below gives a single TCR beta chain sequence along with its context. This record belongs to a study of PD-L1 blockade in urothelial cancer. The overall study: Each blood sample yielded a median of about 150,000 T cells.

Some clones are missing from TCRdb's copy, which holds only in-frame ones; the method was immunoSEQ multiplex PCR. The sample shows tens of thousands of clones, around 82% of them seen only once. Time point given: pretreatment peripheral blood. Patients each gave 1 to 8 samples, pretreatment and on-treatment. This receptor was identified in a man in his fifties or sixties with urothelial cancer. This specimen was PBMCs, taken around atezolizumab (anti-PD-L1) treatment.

The CDR3 region is CASSLEVFRGEQYF. In nucleotides, the CDR3 is TGTGCCAGCAGCTTGGAGGTTTTCAGGGGCGAGCAGTACTTC. V is TRBV5-6 and J is TRBJ2-7, with D maybe TRBD1 (6 bases). The CDR3 has 14 residues. Germline lookup yields CDR1 SGHDT and CDR2 YYEEEE. V gave up 0 bases and J gave up 6 bases, with 13 bases separating them. Filled out from reference TRBV5-6 and TRBJ2-7, the complete variable domain reads DAGVTQSPTHLIKTRGQQVTLRCSPKSGHDTVSWYQQALGQGPQFIFQYYEEEERQRGNFPDRFSGHQFPNYSSELNVNALLLGDSALYLCASSLEVFRGEQYFGPGTRLTVT.